The 23 T cell receptor beta chains reported below all come from one sample, sequenced in a study of blood T cell repertoires in COVID-19. Profiling relied on immunoSEQ multiplex PCR, and the TCRdb table lists in-frame clones only, not all of them. The sample gives roughly 200,000 clones, more than 75% of which show up once; approximately 6.2% is in the top ten. The specimen sequenced was peripheral blood. Receptors originate from a man aged 55 to 70 who had recovered from COVID-19.

The chain combines TRBV24-1 with TRBJ2-2; maybe TRBD2 (5 bases). The CDR3 covers 14 residues. From germline, CDR1 is KGHDR and CDR2 SFDVKD. V shed 5 bases and J shed 6 bases, with 12 bases lying between them. CDR3 coding DNA: TGTGCCACCAGTGGCCCATTGAGGGCCGGGGAGCTGTTTTTT. It is translated as CATSGPLRAGELFF.

The chain employs TRBV7-3 and TRBJ2-1, with TRBD2 matching 15 bases. CDR1 is SGHTA and CDR2 is FQGTGA in the germline V gene. V shed 5 bases, J shed 10 bases, and the junction held 9 bases outside the gene matches. The CDR3 spans 16 residues. This CDR3 reads CASSPGLAGGRGEQFF. The CDR3 nucleotides read TGTGCCAGCAGCCCTGGACTAGCGGGGGGGCGTGGGGAGCAGTTCTTC.

The V and J genes are TRBV30 and TRBJ1-1, with 7 bases matching TRBD1. With 0 bases clipped from V and 7 bases from J, the junction kept 5 bases outside the gene matches. The CDR3 sequence is 13 residues long. Germline CDR1 reads GTSNPN; CDR2 reads SVGIG (reference sequence). In DNA form, the CDR3 reads TGTGCCTGGAGTGTAAAAGGGGGCTATGAAGCTTTCTTT. Translating it yields CAWSVKGGYEAFF.

The V and J genes are TRBV24-1 and TRBJ1-1; D uncertain. Trimming shortened V by 7 bases and J by 5 bases, and 16 bases separated the two germline ends. The CDR3 runs 14 residues. CDR1 is KGHDR and CDR2 is SFDVKD in the germline V gene. CDR3 DNA: TGTGCCACCAGAGACACTTCTGGCGCGACTGAAGCTTTCTTT. As protein: CATRDTSGATEAFF.

This clone was found once. The chain joins TRBV30 to TRBJ2-7; D might be TRBD1 (6 bases). V was pared by 3 bases and J by 4 bases, with 16 bases between. The CDR3 contains 14 residues. CDR1 is GTSNPN and CDR2 is SVGIG in the germline V gene (reference sequence). This CDR3 reads CAWRAFTGSYEQYF. In DNA, the CDR3 is TGTGCCTGGAGGGCCTTCACAGGGAGTTACGAGCAGTACTTC.

The chain joins TRBV29-1 to TRBJ2-5, with 8 bases that match TRBD1. Germline V gene data show CDR1 as SQVTM and CDR2 as ANQGSEA. The CDR3 is made up of 14 amino acids. The ends lost 6 bases at V and 2 bases at J; junction bases unmatched: 8. CDR3 amino acids: CSVRGGTGQETQYF. The DNA of the CDR3 is TGCAGCGTCCGGGGTGGGACAGGACAAGAGACCCAGTACTTC.

The gene calls are TRBV10-3 and TRBJ1-5; 8 bases are shared with TRBD1. The junction had 3 bases not matched to a gene; V was cut back by 7 bases and J by 4 bases. Germline loops: CDR1 ENHRY, CDR2 SYGVKD. The CDR3 is made up of 13 amino acids. The CDR3 reads CAITGGMNQPQHF. The CDR3 DNA reads as TGTGCCATCACAGGGGGCATGAATCAGCCCCAGCATTTT.

Only a few counts were recorded for this clone. The rearrangement joins TRBV19 to TRBJ1-1; TRBD1 agrees at 12 bases. The germline V gene has CDR1 LNHDA and CDR2 SQIVND (reference sequence). The CDR3 covers 17 residues. The trim removed 5 bases at V and 2 bases at J, leaving 9 bases unmatched. The CDR3 sequence: CASSGPGTGGRNTEAFF. In DNA, the CDR3 is TGTGCCAGTAGTGGACCCGGGACAGGGGGCAGAAACACTGAAGCTTTCTTT.

A remark on this clone: Other DNA sequences in this sample translate to the same CDR3. The chain recombines TRBV5-1 with TRBJ1-4; D is unresolved. Trimming removed 0 bases at V and 4 bases at J, with 10 bases between. The germline CDR1 and CDR2 sequences are SGHRS and YFSETQ. The CDR3 is 15 amino acids. The CDR3 nucleotides are TGCGCCAGCAGCTTGGGAGGGTCAAGTAATGAAAAACTGTTTTTT. The encoded protein is CASSLGGSSNEKLFF.

V and J are TRBV10-3 and TRBJ1-2; 8 bases are a match to TRBD1. The CDR3 is 15 residues long. Germline CDR1 is ENHRY and CDR2 is SYGVKD. V lost 2 bases to trimming and J lost 2 bases; unmatched junction nucleotides: 4. DNA for the CDR3: TGTGCCATCAGTGAGAGGCAGGGGGCGAACTATGGCTACACCTTC. This translates into CAISERQGANYGYTF.

CDR3 sequence (DNA): TGTGCCAGCAGCAGGACTGATCGGGGCACAGATACGCAGTATTTT. Its protein is CASSRTDRGTDTQYF. The rearrangement links TRBV7-2 to TRBJ2-3, with D maybe TRBD2 (5 bases). Trimming stripped 5 bases from V and 1 base from J, with 13 bases between. The germline CDR1 and CDR2 sequences are SGHTA and FQGNSA. The CDR3 has 15 amino acids.

The rearrangement links TRBV7-9 to TRBJ1-1; D unresolved. Germline V gene sequence: CDR1 SEHNR, CDR2 FQNEAQ (reference sequence). The CDR3 runs 14 residues. V lost 5 bases and J 11 bases, leaving 21 bases between the germline ends. CDR3 DNA sequence: TGTGCCAGCAGCCCGGGTCACGATGGAAGTGCGGCTTTCTTT. Translated: CASSPGHDGSAAFF. Looking up the rest from reference TRBV7-9 and TRBJ1-1 gives the full variable domain: DTGVSQNPRHKITKRGQNVTFRCDPISEHNRLYWYRQTLGQGPEFLTYFQNEAQLEKSRLLSDRFSAERPKGSFSTLEIQRTEQGDSAMYLCASSPGHDGSAAFFGQGTRLTVV.

V and J are TRBV5-1 and TRBJ2-1; D remains unclear. Germline V gene data show CDR1 as SGHRS and CDR2 as YFSETQ. Trimming cost V 1 base and J 7 bases, with 6 bases left between them. CDR3 length equals 12 residues. CDR3 coding DNA: TGCGCCAGCAGCTTGAACCAGAATGAGCAGTTCTTC. Amino acid sequence: CASSLNQNEQFF.

The J gene is TRBJ2-2, the V gene TRBV10-1; TRBD1 agrees at 8 bases. With 7 bases clipped from V and 2 bases from J, the junction kept 6 bases outside the gene matches. The CDR3 extends over 15 amino acids. The germline CDR1 and CDR2 sequences are WNHNN and SYGVQD (reference sequence). CDR3 loop: CASKSGQGNTGELFF. Written as DNA, the CDR3 is TGCGCCAGCAAATCCGGACAGGGTAACACCGGGGAGCTGTTTTTT.

This clone occurred a few times. The chain carries TRBV11-3 and TRBJ2-1, with 10 bases identical to TRBD2. Germline V gives CDR1 SGHNT, CDR2 YENEEA. This CDR3 has 15 residues. J was trimmed by 10 bases and V by 4 bases; bases with no gene match: 10. CDR3 nucleotide sequence: TGTGCCAGCAGCTGGGGAAGCGGGGGGGCAAGGGAGCAGTTCTTC. Protein sequence: CASSWGSGGAREQFF. Variable domain in full (rest from reference TRBV11-3 and TRBJ2-1): EAGVVQSPRYKIIEKKQPVAFWCNPISGHNTLYWYLQNLGQGPELLIRYENEEAVDDSQLPKDRFSAERLKGVDSTLKIQPAELGDSAVYLCASSWGSGGAREQFFGPGTRLTVL.

V and J are TRBV5-1 and TRBJ1-1; no reliable D call. Germline CDR1 and CDR2: SGHRS and YFSETQ. This CDR3 region has 13 residues. V lost 5 bases and J 1 base, leaving 9 bases between the germline ends. CDR3 protein: CASREGPNTEAFF. DNA of the CDR3: TGCGCCAGCAGGGAGGGCCCGAACACTGAAGCTTTCTTT.

The rearrangement uses TRBV20-1 and TRBJ2-7; a possible D gene is TRBD2 (5 bases). The CDR3 loop spans 13 amino acids. Germline V gene lookup returns CDR1 DFQATT and CDR2 SNEGSKA (reference sequence). V was cut by 3 bases and J by 7 bases, with 16 bases left in between. CDR3 DNA: TGCAGTGCTAGTGATACTGCCACGGGGGAGCAGTACTTC. Its translation: CSASDTATGEQYF.

This clone has a handful of counts. The chain joins TRBV9 to TRBJ2-3, with a weak D call TRBD2 (5 bases). The germline V and J ends were trimmed by 3 bases and 4 bases, with 18 bases remaining between them. CDR3 size: 16 residues. Germline V lookup: CDR1 SGDLS, CDR2 YYNGEE. The CDR3 here is CASSDAEGRVADTQYF. The CDR3 DNA is TGTGCCAGCAGCGACGCGGAAGGGAGAGTGGCAGATACGCAGTATTTT.

The CDR3 bases are TGTGCCAGCAGCTTTCGACTAGCGGGAAACTACGAGCAGTACTTC. Translated, it gives CASSFRLAGNYEQYF. This sequence joins TRBV5-4 and TRBJ2-7; 11 nucleotides line up with TRBD2. Per germline, CDR1 SGHNT and CDR2 YYREEE (reference sequence). Trimming at V came to 2 bases and at J to 3 bases, leaving 4 bases not matched to a gene. The CDR3 runs to 15 residues.

The rearrangement uses TRBV6-5 and TRBJ1-6; the D is unclear. Germline V lookup: CDR1 MNHEY, CDR2 SVGAGI. Trimming shortened V by 2 bases and J by 7 bases, and 15 bases separated the two germline ends. This CDR3 spans 16 amino acids. DNA for the CDR3: TGTGCCAGCAGTTACGGAGATCGGGTCCCGAATTCACCCCTCCACTTT. Translating gives CASSYGDRVPNSPLHF.

V usage is TRBV14 and J usage is TRBJ2-3; 7 bases fit TRBD1. V lost 0 bases, J lost 11 bases, and 5 bases stayed unmatched. The CDR3 is made up of 13 amino acids. Germline values: CDR1 SGHDN, CDR2 FVKESK. The CDR3, as DNA: TGTGCCAGCAGCCAAGATTCGGGACAGCGGCAGTATTTT. Its protein product is CASSQDSGQRQYF.

The chain uses TRBV7-9 and TRBJ1-1; weak D call: TRBD1 (5 bases). Germline CDR1 SEHNR, CDR2 FQNEAQ (reference sequence). Trimming cost V 2 bases and J 1 base, with 5 bases left between them. There are 13 residues in the CDR3. DNA of the CDR3: TGTGCCAGCAGCTTAACAGGGAACACTGAAGCTTTCTTT. Its translation is CASSLTGNTEAFF.

The chain combines TRBV14 with TRBJ1-4; D unclear. V was trimmed by 1 base and J by 4 bases, leaving 13 bases between them. This CDR3 has 16 amino acids. Germline CDR1 is SGHDN and CDR2 is FVKESK. This chain's CDR3 is CASSQVAPGNNEKLFF. CDR3 DNA: TGTGCCAGCAGCCAAGTGGCGCCGGGGAATAATGAAAAACTGTTTTTT.